This TCR beta chain derives from a study of blood T cell repertoires in COVID-19. Study information: Collection of acute and convalescent COVID-19 samples took place in the United States, Italy and Spain. Nucleic acid was either cDNA or gDNA, and it came from T cells, B-cell-depleted T cells, or PBMCs.

The germline V gene has CDR1 DFQATT and CDR2 SNEGSKA (reference sequence). The CDR3 runs 16 residues. With V trimmed by 3 bases and J by 1 base, 8 bases remained unmatched. Source study methods: Counts of nucleated cells, estimated from reference gene primer amplification, were obtained. Only in-frame clones appear in the TCRdb table, and some are missing; sequencing was by immunoSEQ multiplex PCR. V and J calls and clone size are those listed in that table; D and trimming were worked out from the DNA. The table records 250,000 or so clones, around 90% of them present only once. The clonotype comes from a woman aged 40 to 50 who had recovered from COVID-19. Input material: peripheral blood. J is TRBJ2-7 and V is TRBV20-1; 11 nucleotides agree with TRBD1. CDR3: CSASNPRDRGSYEQYF. For the CDR3, the DNA is TGCAGTGCTAGTAACCCGCGGGACAGGGGGTCCTACGAGCAGTACTTC.